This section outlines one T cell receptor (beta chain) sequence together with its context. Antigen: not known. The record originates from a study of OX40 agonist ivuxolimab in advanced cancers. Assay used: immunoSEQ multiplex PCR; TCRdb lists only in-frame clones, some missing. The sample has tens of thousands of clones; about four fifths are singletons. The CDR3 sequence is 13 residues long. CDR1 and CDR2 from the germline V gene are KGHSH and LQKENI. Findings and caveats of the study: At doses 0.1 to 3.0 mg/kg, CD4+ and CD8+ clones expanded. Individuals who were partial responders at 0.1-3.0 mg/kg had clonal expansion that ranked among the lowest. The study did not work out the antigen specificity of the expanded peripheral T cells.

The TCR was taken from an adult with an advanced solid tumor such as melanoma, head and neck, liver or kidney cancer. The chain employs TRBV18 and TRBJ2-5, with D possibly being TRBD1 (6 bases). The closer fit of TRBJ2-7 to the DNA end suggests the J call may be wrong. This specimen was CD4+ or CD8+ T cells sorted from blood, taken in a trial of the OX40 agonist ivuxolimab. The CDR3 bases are TGTGCCAGCTCACCCCAGGGGTCCTACGAGCAGTACTTC. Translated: CASSPQGSYEQYF.